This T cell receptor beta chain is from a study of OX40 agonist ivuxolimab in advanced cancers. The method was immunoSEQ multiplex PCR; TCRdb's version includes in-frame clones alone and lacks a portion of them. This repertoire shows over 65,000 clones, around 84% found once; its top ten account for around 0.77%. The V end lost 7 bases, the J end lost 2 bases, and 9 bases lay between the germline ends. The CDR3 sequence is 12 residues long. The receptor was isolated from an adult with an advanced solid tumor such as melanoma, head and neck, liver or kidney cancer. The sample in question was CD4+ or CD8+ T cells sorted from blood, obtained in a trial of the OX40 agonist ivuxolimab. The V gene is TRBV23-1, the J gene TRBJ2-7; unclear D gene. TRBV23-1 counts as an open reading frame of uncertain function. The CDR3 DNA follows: TGCGCCAGCAATCTTATAACCTACGAGCAGTACTTC. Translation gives CASNLITYEQYF.